These T cell receptor beta chains were read from a single sample in a study of CXCR3-negative and CXCR3-positive naive CD8 T cells. One entry per CDR3 protein, without DNA, is what TCRdb gives after re-calling the 5' RACE reads. The sample data list 65,000 to 75,000 distinct CDR3 sequences. Specimen: naive CXCR3- CD8+ T cells from blood. These receptors were collected from a human donor in good health. Some clones in this sample may be carry-over from other donors' samples. The CDR3 runs from the conserved cysteine through the conserved F or W. Fields, in order: CDR3 length, J gene, V gene, CDR3 protein.

length: 14; J: TRBJ2-7; V: TRBV2; CDR3: CASSARDRSYEQYF
length: 17; J: TRBJ2-1; V: TRBV7-9; CDR3: CASITEISDSGTNEQFF
length: 13; J: TRBJ2-7; V: TRBV27; CDR3: CASRWDRGNEQYF
length: 15; J: TRBJ2-7; V: TRBV7-8; CDR3: CASSGNRGGSYEQYF
length: 16; J: TRBJ1-2; V: TRBV3-1; CDR3: CASSRPIRSIHYGYTF
length: 20; J: TRBJ1-5; V: TRBV15; CDR3: CATSRGFMTGLEYSNQPQHF
length: 16; J: TRBJ1-4; V: TRBV5-5; CDR3: CASSLSWYTDNEKLFF
length: 15; J: TRBJ2-7; V: TRBV6-2/TRBV6-3; CDR3: CASSYSGSAAAEQYF
length: 14; J: TRBJ1-1; V: TRBV5-1; CDR3: CASSLSGQNTEAFF
length: 13; J: TRBJ2-1; V: TRBV28; CDR3: CASSFWQNNEQFF
length: 13; J: TRBJ2-3; V: TRBV28; CDR3: CASSYSAPRTQYF
length: 14; J: TRBJ2-3; V: TRBV28; CDR3: CATSGRVFADTQYF
length: 16; J: TRBJ1-5; V: TRBV12-3/TRBV12-4; CDR3: CASSLSTGGAGQPQHF
length: 15; J: TRBJ2-7; V: TRBV29-1; CDR3: CSVTGASGVLSEQYF
length: 12; J: TRBJ1-1; V: TRBV7-6; CDR3: CASSLVTGEAFF
length: 13; J: TRBJ1-1; V: TRBV4-2; CDR3: CASSLPLGTEAFF
length: 16; J: TRBJ2-7; V: TRBV6-5; CDR3: CASSYFRGIGSYEQYF
length: 16; J: TRBJ1-5; V: TRBV5-1; CDR3: CASSSPCRGSNQPQHF
length: 14; J: TRBJ2-5; V: TRBV28; CDR3: CASSLRGVLETQYF
length: 16; J: TRBJ2-7; V: TRBV7-9; CDR3: CASSLEGSLSSYEQYF
length: 13; J: TRBJ2-5; V: TRBV6-5; CDR3: CASSYSKRETQYF
length: 15; J: TRBJ2-7; V: TRBV5-1; CDR3: CASSLTRDNSYEQYF
length: 11; J: TRBJ2-3; V: TRBV5-4; CDR3: CASSSYDTQYF
length: 14; J: TRBJ2-5; V: TRBV6-5; CDR3: CASTVSGKQETQYF
length: 17; J: TRBJ2-3; V: TRBV20-1; CDR3: CSARGPASGDPTDTQYF
length: 14; J: TRBJ2-7; V: TRBV5-5; CDR3: CASSLSTGSYEQYF
length: 14; J: TRBJ2-1; V: TRBV20-1; CDR3: CSVEGRISYNEQFF
length: 15; J: TRBJ1-2; V: TRBV19; CDR3: CASSIYPSSNYGYTF
length: 13; J: TRBJ2-1; V: TRBV20-1; CDR3: CSARDIGPGKQFF
length: 13; J: TRBJ2-7; V: TRBV29-1; CDR3: CSVEVQGTYEQYF
length: 17; J: TRBJ2-1; V: TRBV4-3; CDR3: CASSQDLTGTPYNEQFF
length: 14; J: TRBJ2-3; V: TRBV7-2; CDR3: CASSLVLGADTQYF
length: 12; J: TRBJ2-3; V: TRBV5-6; CDR3: CASSLDTDTQYF
length: 12; J: TRBJ2-3; V: TRBV7-8; CDR3: CASSSEADTQYF
length: 11; J: TRBJ2-7; V: TRBV19; CDR3: CASSMGYEQYF
length: 16; J: TRBJ2-1; V: TRBV6-5; CDR3: CASSPTSGTSYNEQFF
length: 12; J: TRBJ1-1; V: TRBV6-6; CDR3: CASSPGSTEAFF
length: 17; J: TRBJ2-5; V: TRBV29-1; CDR3: CSVESSEGGGYLETQYF
length: 16; J: TRBJ2-4; V: TRBV13; CDR3: CASSQRAREAKNIQYF
length: 14; J: TRBJ2-1; V: TRBV20-1; CDR3: CSATTGEAYNEQFF
length: 16; J: TRBJ2-1; V: TRBV28; CDR3: CASRPLAGISYNEQFF
length: 16; J: TRBJ2-1; V: TRBV3-1; CDR3: CASSQLAGGLYNEQFF
length: 16; J: TRBJ2-1; V: TRBV5-1; CDR3: CASSLGHHRALNEQFF
length: 16; J: TRBJ2-3; V: TRBV13; CDR3: CASSLEGTGNTDTQYF
length: 15; J: TRBJ2-1; V: TRBV29-1; CDR3: CSGGPTPLSGNEQFF
length: 14; J: TRBJ2-7; V: TRBV9; CDR3: CASSVGAGVREQYF
length: 15; J: TRBJ2-7; V: TRBV27; CDR3: CASRTSGSYTYEQYF
length: 15; J: TRBJ2-7; V: TRBV9; CDR3: CASSGGVAGVVEQYF
length: 18; J: TRBJ1-2; V: TRBV4-1; CDR3: CASSQEPVPGSALYGYTF
length: 13; J: TRBJ2-7; V: TRBV20-1; CDR3: CSAREGSYYEQYF
length: 12; J: TRBJ1-5; V: TRBV29-1; CDR3: CSVGTGGQPQHF
length: 13; J: TRBJ2-1; V: TRBV6-1; CDR3: CASSDVEIDEQFF
length: 12; J: TRBJ2-7; V: TRBV28; CDR3: CASRTGGYEQYF
length: 12; J: TRBJ2-5; V: TRBV10-3; CDR3: CASTPGGKTQYF